The 8 T cell receptor beta chains below all came from one sample that was sequenced in a study of graft-versus-host responses after intestinal transplantation. Clones were sequenced by immunoSEQ multiplex PCR, and TCRdb holds only the in-frame ones, with some missing. The sample includes roughly 99,000 clones, 80% to 95% of them seen just once. Which antigens these TCRs recognize remains unknown. The starting material was unstimulated CD8+ T cells sorted from spleen or lymph node cells, obtained before transplant. Every receptor here comes from a human donor who was the organ donor for an intestinal transplant.

This clone was seen only once. The J gene is TRBJ2-1, the V gene TRBV9; TRBD1 might be the D (6 bases). This CDR3 contains 15 residues. The germline V gene encodes CDR1 SGDLS and CDR2 YYNGEE. Trimming removed 1 base from V and 2 bases from J, with 10 bases in between. Here the CDR3 DNA reads TGTGCCAGCAGCGTATGGGGGCCCCCCTACAATGAGCAGTTCTTC. As protein: CASSVWGPPYNEQFF.

This clone appeared once. The chain is built from TRBV10-3 and TRBJ1-2; D might be TRBD1 (5 bases). The CDR3 loop spans 15 amino acids. Trimming took off 2 bases at V and 0 bases at J, with 10 bases between the two ends. Germline V gene sequence: CDR1 ENHRY, CDR2 SYGVKD. CDR3: CAISEAAGTNYGYTF. The CDR3 DNA reads TGTGCCATCAGTGAGGCGGCAGGGACTAACTATGGCTACACCTTC.

The V and J genes are TRBV5-1 and TRBJ1-1; D possibly corresponds to TRBD1 (6 bases). Trimming took 4 bases from V and 5 from J, leaving 12 bases between them. There are 13 residues in the CDR3. The germline V gene encodes CDR1 SGHRS and CDR2 YFSETQ. The CDR3 loop is CASSAGQNTEAFF. CDR3 sequence (DNA): TGCGCCAGCAGCGCCGGACAGAATACTGAAGCTTTCTTT.

The chain is built from TRBV10-3 and TRBJ2-5, with a weak D call TRBD1 (5 bases). Deletions cut 0 bases from V and 4 bases from J, with 12 bases between. CDR3 length: 15 residues. Germline CDR1 reads ENHRY; CDR2 reads SYGVKD. The DNA of the CDR3 is TGTGCCATCAGTGAGTCGATGGGGCCTGGAGAGACCCAGTACTTC. Encoded protein: CAISESMGPGETQYF.

V gene TRBV5-6 combines with J gene TRBJ2-7; a weak D match, TRBD1 (6 bases). CDR3 length: 14 residues. The V end lost 4 bases, the J end lost 5 bases, and 16 bases lay between the germline ends. CDR1 and CDR2 (germline): SGHDT, YYEEEE. CDR3 nucleotide sequence: TGTGCCAGCAGCCAGCCAGGGGTGAACGACGAGCAGTACTTC. This codes for CASSQPGVNDEQYF.

The CDR3: CATNSGTENEQFF. The CDR3 DNA sequence: TGTGCCACTAATTCCGGGACAGAGAATGAGCAGTTCTTC. The chain combines TRBV19 with TRBJ2-1; 7 bases fit TRBD1. Unmatched junction bases numbered 10, after V lost 10 bases and J lost 7 bases. This CDR3 is built from 13 residues. The germline V gene has CDR1 LNHDA and CDR2 SQIVND (reference sequence).

V and J are TRBV16 and TRBJ2-7; 9 nucleotides match TRBD1. Germline trimming cut 4 bases from V and 4 bases from J; bases unmatched to any gene: 5. The CDR3 consists of 14 residues. Germline CDR1 and CDR2: KGHSY and FQNENV. The CDR3 is CASSPYGQGYEQYF. The CDR3 nucleotides are TGTGCCAGCAGCCCTTATGGACAGGGGTACGAGCAGTACTTC.

V gene TRBV5-4 combines with J gene TRBJ2-1; 9 bases agree with TRBD1. Germline values: CDR1 SGHNT, CDR2 YYREEE (reference sequence). The CDR3 extends over 16 amino acids. The ends lost 4 bases at V and 2 bases at J; junction bases unmatched: 7. CDR3 in amino acids: CASSNEQGAPYNEQFF. The CDR3 bases are TGTGCCAGCAGCAACGAACAGGGGGCCCCCTACAATGAGCAGTTCTTC.